This T cell receptor beta chain derives from a study of response to subunit inactivated influenza vaccine (dated by TCRdb to the late 2010s). With respect to the entire study: Deep quantitative profiling of the T cell receptor repertoire was used in the study to follow responses to a trivalent subunit inactivated influenza vaccine.

The table lists this clonotype with a few counts. Which antigen it targets is not known. No much larger clonotype is one base removed from it; base qualities were not supplied. What the research found in general, with its limitations: The authors suggested that each seasonal influenza vaccination may recruit only a limited number of new T cells.

Receptor libraries were prepared by RT-PCR. Sequencing instrument: Illumina HiSeq 2500. The public sequencing data were trimmed at Q25 with fastp and processed into clonotypes with MiXCR by TCRdb, which kept only in-frame beta chains. Here each entry gathers all rows of one CDR3 protein and keeps the most common genes and DNA. The sample table shows approximately 300,000 distinct CDR3 sequences, and 20% to 25% are seen once. In total, the top ten clones hold 10% of the sample. Spanning cysteine to phenylalanine, the CDR3 consists of 14 amino acids. Solely the CDR3 DNA is kept, with 42 bases framed from the first base. The V and J ends are trimmed by 1 base and 0 bases, leaving 6 bases between them. The germline V gene (reference sequence) yields LGHDT for CDR1 and YNNKEL for CDR2.

The receptor was isolated from a man between 45 and 75 years old who received an inactivated influenza vaccine. Donor details come from another sample of the same person, matched by shared clones. Here the chain combines TRBV3-1 and TRBJ1-1; the D gene is not confidently resolved. The source material was PBMCs from blood, sampled about 20 months after vaccination. The DNA sequence follows: TGTGCCAGCAGCCAAGCGGCCCTGAACACTGAAGCTTTCTTT. Its protein reads: CASSQAALNTEAFF.